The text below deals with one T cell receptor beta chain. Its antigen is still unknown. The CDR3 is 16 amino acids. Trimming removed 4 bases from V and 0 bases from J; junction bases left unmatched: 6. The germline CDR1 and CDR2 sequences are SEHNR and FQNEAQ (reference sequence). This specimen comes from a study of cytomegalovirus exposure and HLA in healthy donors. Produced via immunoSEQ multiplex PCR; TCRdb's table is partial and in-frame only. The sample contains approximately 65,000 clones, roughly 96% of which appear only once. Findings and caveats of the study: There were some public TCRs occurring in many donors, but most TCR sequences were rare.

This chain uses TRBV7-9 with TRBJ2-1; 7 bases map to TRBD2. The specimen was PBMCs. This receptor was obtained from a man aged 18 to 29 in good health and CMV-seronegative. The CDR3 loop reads CASSSKAGSSYNEQFF. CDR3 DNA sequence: TGTGCCAGCAGCTCGAAAGCGGGGAGCTCCTACAATGAGCAGTTCTTC.